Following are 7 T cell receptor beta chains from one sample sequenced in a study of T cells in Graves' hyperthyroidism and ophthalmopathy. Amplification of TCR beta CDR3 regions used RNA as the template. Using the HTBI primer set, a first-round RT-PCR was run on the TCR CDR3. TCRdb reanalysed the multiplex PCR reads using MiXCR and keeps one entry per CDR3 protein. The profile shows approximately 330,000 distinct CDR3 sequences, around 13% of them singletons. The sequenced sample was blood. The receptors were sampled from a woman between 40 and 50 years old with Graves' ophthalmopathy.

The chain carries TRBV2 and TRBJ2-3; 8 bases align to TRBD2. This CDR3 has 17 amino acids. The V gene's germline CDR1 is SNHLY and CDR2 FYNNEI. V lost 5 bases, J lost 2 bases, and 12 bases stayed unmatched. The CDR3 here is CASSPPWSGGTTDTQYF. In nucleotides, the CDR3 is TGTGCCAGCAGTCCGCCCTGGAGCGGGGGAACCACAGATACGCAGTATTTT.

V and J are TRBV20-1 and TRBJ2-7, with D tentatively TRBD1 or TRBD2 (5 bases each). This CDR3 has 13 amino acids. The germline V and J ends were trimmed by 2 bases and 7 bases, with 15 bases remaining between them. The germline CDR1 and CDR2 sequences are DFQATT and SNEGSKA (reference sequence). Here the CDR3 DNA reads TGCAGTGCTAGACCTGGTGAGGGGCGTGAGCAGTACTTC. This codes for CSARPGEGREQYF.

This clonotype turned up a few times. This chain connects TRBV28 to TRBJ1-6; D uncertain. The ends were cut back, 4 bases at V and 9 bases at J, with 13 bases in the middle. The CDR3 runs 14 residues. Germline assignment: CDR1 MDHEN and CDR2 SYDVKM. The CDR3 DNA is TGTGCCAGCAGTTCCGCCCAATCAGCTTCACCCCTCCACTTT. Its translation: CASSSAQSASPLHF.

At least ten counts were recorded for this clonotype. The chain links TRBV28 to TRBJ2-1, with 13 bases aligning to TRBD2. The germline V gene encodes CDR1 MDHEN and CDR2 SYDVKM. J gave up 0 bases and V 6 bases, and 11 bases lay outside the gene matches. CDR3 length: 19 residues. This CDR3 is CASRSGLAGILSSYNEQFF. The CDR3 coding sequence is TGTGCCAGCAGATCGGGACTAGCGGGAATTTTGAGCTCCTACAATGAGCAGTTCTTC.

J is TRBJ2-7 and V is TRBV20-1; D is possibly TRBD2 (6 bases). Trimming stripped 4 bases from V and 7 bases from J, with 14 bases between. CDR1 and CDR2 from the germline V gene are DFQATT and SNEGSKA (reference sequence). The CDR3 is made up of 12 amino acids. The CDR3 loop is CSATGGVEEQYF. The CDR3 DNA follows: TGCAGTGCTACCGGCGGGGTGGAGGAGCAGTACTTC.

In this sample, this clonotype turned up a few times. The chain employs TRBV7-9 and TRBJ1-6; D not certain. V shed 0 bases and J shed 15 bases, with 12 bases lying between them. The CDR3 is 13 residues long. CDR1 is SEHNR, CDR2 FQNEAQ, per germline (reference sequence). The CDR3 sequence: CASSLAGSPHLHF. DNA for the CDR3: TGTGCCAGCAGCTTAGCGGGGTCCCCGCACCTCCACTTT.

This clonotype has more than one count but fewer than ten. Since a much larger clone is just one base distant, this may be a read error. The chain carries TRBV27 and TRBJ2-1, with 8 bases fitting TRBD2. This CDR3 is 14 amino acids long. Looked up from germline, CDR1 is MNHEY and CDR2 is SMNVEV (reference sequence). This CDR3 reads CASSSRLAGNEQLF. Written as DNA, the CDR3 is TGTGCCAGCAGTTCTCGGCTAGCGGGCAATGAGCAGCTCTTC.